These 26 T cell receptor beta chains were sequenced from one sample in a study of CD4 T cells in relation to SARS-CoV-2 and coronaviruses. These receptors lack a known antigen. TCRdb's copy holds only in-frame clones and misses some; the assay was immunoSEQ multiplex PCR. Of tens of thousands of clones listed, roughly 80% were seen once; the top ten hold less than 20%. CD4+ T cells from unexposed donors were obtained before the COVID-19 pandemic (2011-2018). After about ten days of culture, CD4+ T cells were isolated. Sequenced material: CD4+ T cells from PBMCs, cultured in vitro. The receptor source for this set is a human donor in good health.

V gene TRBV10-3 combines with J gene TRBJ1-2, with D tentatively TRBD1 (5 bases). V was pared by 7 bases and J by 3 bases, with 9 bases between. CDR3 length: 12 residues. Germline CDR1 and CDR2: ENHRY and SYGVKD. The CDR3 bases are TGTGCCATCAAATGGGGGGACTATGGCTACACCTTC. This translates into CAIKWGDYGYTF.

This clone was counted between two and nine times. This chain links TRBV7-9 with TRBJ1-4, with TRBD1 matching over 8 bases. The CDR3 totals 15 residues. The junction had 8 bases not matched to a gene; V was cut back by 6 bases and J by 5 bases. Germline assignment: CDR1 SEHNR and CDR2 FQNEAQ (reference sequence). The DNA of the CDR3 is TGTGCCAGCAGTTTGTCACAGGGGGGCAATGAAAAACTGTTTTTT. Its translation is CASSLSQGGNEKLFF.

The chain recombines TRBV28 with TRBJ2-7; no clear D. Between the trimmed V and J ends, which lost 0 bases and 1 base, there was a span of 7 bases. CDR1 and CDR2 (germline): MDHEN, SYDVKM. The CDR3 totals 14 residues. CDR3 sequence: CASSLWDGSYEQYF. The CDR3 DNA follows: TGTGCCAGCAGTTTATGGGACGGATCCTACGAGCAGTACTTC.

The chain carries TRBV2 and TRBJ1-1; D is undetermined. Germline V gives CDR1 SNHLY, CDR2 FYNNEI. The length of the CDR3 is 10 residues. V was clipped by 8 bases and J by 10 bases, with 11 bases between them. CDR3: CASGSKIAFF. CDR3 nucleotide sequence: TGTGCCAGCGGATCCAAGATAGCTTTCTTT. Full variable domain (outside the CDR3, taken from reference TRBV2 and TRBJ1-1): EPEVTQTPSHQVTQMGQEVILRCVPISNHLYFYWYRQILGQKVEFLVSFYNNEISEKSEIFDDQFSVERPDGSNFTLKIRSTKLEDSAMYFCASGSKIAFFGQGTRLTVV.

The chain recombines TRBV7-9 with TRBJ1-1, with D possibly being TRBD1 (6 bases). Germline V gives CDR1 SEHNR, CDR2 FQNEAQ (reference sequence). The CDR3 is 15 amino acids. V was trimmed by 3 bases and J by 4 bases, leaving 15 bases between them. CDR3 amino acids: CASSFRGASSTEAFF. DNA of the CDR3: TGTGCCAGCAGCTTTAGGGGGGCTTCTAGCACTGAAGCTTTCTTT.

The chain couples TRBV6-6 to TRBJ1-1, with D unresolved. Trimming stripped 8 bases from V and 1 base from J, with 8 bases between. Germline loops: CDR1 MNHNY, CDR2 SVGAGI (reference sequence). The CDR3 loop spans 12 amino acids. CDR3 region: CASQVTNTEAFF. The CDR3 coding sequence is TGTGCCAGCCAGGTTACGAACACTGAAGCTTTCTTT.

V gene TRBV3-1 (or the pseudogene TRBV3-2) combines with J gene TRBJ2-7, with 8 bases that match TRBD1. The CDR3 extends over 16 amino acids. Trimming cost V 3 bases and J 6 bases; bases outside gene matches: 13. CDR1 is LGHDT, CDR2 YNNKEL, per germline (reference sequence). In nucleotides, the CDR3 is TGTGCCAGCAGCCAGGGTCGGGACAGGACCTCTCTCGAGCAGTACTTC. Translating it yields CASSQGRDRTSLEQYF.

Here the CDR3 reads CASGHRDGTTFNNYGYTF. The CDR3 bases are TGTGCTAGTGGCCACCGGGACGGGACCACTTTTAATAACTATGGCTACACCTTC. The chain joins TRBV12-5 to TRBJ1-2; TRBD1 might be the D (5 bases). V gave up 6 bases and J gave up 1 base, with 24 bases separating them. There are 18 residues in the CDR3. Germline V CDR1 and CDR2: LGHNT, FRNRAP.

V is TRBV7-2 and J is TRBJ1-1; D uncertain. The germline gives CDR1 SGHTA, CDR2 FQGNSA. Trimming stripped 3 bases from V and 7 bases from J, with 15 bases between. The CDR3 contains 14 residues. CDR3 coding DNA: TGTGCCAGCAGCTTTAACGCGGTTGTAAGTGAAGCTTTCTTT. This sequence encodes CASSFNAVVSEAFF.

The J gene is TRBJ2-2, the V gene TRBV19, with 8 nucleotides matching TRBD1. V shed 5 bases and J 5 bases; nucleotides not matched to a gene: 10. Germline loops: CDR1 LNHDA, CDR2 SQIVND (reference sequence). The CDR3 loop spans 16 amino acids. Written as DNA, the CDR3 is TGTGCCAGTAGTTTATCCCAGGGGGCAGGGACCGGGGAGCTGTTTTTT. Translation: CASSLSQGAGTGELFF.

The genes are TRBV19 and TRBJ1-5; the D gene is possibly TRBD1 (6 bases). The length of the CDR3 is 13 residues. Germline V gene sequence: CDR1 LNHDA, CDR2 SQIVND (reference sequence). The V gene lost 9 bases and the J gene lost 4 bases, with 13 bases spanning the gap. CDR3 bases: TGTGCCAGCTTGGACAGAGGGAATCAGCCCCAGCATTTT. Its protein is CASLDRGNQPQHF.

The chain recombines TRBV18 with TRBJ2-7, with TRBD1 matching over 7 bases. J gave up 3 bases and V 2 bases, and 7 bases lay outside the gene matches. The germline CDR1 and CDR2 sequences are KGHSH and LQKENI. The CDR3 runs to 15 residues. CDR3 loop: CASSPLGQRDYEQYF. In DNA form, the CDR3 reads TGTGCCAGCTCACCATTGGGACAGAGGGACTACGAGCAGTACTTC.

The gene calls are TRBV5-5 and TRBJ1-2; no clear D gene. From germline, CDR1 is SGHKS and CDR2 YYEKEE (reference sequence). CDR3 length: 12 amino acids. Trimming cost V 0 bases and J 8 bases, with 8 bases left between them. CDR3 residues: CASSLDLSGYTF. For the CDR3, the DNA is TGTGCCAGCAGCTTGGACCTCAGCGGCTACACCTTC. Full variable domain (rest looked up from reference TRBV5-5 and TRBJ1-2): DAGVTQSPTHLIKTRGQQVTLRCSPISGHKSVSWYQQVLGQGPQFIFQYYEKEERGRGNFPDRFSARQFPNYSSELNVNALLLGDSALYLCASSLDLSGYTFGSGTRLTVV.

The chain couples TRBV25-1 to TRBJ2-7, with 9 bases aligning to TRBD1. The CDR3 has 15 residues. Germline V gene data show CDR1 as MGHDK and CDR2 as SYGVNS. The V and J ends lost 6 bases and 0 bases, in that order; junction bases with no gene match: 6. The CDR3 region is CASRQTGGLSYEQYF. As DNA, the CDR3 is TGTGCCAGCAGACAAACAGGGGGCCTCTCCTACGAGCAGTACTTC.

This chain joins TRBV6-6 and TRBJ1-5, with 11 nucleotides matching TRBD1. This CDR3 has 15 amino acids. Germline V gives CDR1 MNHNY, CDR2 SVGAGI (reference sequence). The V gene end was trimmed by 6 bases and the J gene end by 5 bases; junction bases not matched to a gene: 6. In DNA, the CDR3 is TGTGCCAGCAGACCCGGACAGGGGGCTGATCAGCCCCAGCATTTT. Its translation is CASRPGQGADQPQHF.

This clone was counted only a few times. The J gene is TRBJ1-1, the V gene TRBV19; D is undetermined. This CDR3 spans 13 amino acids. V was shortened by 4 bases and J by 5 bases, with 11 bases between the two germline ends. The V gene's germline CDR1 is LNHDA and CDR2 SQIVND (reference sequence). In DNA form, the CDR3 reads TGTGCCAGTAGTAGGGCAGGAGGGACTGAAGCTTTCTTT. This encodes CASSRAGGTEAFF.

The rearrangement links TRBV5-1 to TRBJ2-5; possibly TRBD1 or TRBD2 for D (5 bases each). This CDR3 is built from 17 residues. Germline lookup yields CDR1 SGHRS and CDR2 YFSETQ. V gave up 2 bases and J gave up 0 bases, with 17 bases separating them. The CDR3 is CASSLIRDGAYQETQYF. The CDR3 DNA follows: TGCGCCAGCAGCTTAATCCGGGACGGCGCGTACCAAGAGACCCAGTACTTC. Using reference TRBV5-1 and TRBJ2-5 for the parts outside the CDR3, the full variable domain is KAGVTQTPRYLIKTRGQQVTLSCSPISGHRSVSWYQQTPGQGLQFLFEYFSETQRNKGNFPGRFSGRQFSNSRSEMNVSTLELGDSALYLCASSLIRDGAYQETQYFGPGTRLLVL.

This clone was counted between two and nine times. CDR3 sequence reads: CASSEKGENTEAFF. CDR3 nucleotides: TGTGCCAGCAGTGAGAAGGGTGAGAACACTGAAGCTTTCTTT. This chain joins TRBV6-4 and TRBJ1-1, with D uncertain. Germline CDR1 is MRHNA and CDR2 is SNTAGT. The CDR3 consists of 14 residues. The germline V and J ends were trimmed by 3 bases and 1 base, with 9 bases remaining between them.

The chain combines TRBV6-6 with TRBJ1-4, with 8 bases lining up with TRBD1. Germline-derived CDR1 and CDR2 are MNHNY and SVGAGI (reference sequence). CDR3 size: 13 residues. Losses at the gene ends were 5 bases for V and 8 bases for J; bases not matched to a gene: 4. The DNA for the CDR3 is TGTGCCAGCAGTAGAGGACAGGGCGAAAAACTGTTTTTT. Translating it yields CASSRGQGEKLFF.

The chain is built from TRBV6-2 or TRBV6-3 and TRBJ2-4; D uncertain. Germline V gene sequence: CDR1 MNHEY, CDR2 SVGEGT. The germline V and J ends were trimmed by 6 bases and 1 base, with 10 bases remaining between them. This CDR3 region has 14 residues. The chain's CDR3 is CASSILPAKNIQYF. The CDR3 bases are TGTGCCAGCAGCATACTACCTGCCAAAAACATTCAGTACTTC.

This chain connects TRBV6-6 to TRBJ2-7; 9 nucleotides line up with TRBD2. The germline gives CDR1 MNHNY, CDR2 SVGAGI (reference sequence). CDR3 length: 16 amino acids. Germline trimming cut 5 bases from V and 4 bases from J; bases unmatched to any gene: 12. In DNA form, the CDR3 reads TGTGCCAGCAGTCCCTCACGACTAGCGGCTTTTTACGAGCAGTACTTC. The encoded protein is CASSPSRLAAFYEQYF.

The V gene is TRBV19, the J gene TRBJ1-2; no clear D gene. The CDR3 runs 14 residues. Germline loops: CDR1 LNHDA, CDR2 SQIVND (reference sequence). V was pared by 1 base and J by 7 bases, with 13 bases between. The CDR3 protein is CASSIGEGRFGYTF. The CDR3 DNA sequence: TGTGCCAGTAGTATAGGAGAGGGCAGGTTTGGCTACACCTTC.

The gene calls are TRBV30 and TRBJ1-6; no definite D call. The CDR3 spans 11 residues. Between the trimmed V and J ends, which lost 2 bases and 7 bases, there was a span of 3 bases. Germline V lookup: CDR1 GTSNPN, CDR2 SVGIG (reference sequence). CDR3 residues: CAWSKNSPLHF. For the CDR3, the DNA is TGTGCCTGGAGTAAGAATTCACCCCTCCACTTT. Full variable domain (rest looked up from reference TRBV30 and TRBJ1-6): SQTIHQWPATLVQPVGSPLSLECTVEGTSNPNLYWYRQAAGRGLQLLFYSVGIGQISSEVPQNLSASRPQDRQFILSSKKLLLSDSGFYLCAWSKNSPLHFGNGTRLTVT.

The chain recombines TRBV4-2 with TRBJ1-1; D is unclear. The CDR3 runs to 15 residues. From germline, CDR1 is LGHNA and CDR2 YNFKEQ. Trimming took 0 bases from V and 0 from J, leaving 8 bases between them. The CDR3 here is CASSQERRLNTEAFF. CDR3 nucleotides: TGTGCCAGCAGCCAAGAGCGACGGCTGAACACTGAAGCTTTCTTT.

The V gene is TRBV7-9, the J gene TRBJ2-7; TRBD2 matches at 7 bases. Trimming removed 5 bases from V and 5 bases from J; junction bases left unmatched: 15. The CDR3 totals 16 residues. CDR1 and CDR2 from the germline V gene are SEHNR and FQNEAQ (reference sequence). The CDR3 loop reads CASSPGGAGPVDEQYF. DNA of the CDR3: TGTGCCAGCAGCCCCGGGGGAGCGGGACCAGTCGACGAGCAGTACTTC.

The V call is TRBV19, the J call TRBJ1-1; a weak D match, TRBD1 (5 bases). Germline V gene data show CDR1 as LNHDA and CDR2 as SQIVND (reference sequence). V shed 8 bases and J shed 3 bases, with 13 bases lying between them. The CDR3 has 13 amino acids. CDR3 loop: CASLRAGDTEAFF. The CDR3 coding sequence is TGTGCCAGTCTCAGGGCGGGGGACACTGAAGCTTTCTTT.